These 30 T cell receptor beta chains originate from one sample sequenced in a study of CD8 T cells in Susac syndrome. An input of roughly 0.5 to 1 ug of RNA was subjected to reverse transcription using random hexamers. One entry per CDR3 protein, called by TCRdb with MiXCR from the immunoSEQ multiplex PCR reads. This sample has 50,000 to 55,000 distinct CDR3 sequences; about 95% occur once, and the top ten carry roughly 0.8%. Sequencing used CD8+ T cells from PBMCs. Source of these receptors: a human donor with Susac syndrome.

The V call is TRBV7-9, the J call TRBJ1-2, with 8 nucleotides matching TRBD1. This CDR3 comprises 15 residues. J gave up 5 bases and V 5 bases, and 10 bases lay outside the gene matches. Germline CDR1 reads SEHNR; CDR2 reads FQNEAQ (reference sequence). CDR3 nucleotides: TGTGCCAGCAGCCTGGGGACAGGACCCCTATATGGCTACACCTTC. Protein: CASSLGTGPLYGYTF.

The chain joins TRBV29-1 to TRBJ2-3, with TRBD1 identical over 7 bases. This CDR3 has 13 amino acids. J was trimmed by 2 bases and V by 6 bases; bases with no gene match: 5. In germline, CDR1 is SQVTM, CDR2 ANQGSEA. For the CDR3, the DNA is TGCAGCGTCAGAACAGGGGTCACAGATACGCAGTATTTT. Its protein product is CSVRTGVTDTQYF.

This clonotype is a singleton in its sample. The chain uses TRBV20-1 and TRBJ2-5; D not resolved. CDR1 DFQATT and CDR2 SNEGSKA come from the germline V gene (reference sequence). This CDR3 has 13 residues. V lost 1 base and J lost 4, with 10 bases in between. CDR3: CSARGVVGETQYF. CDR3 bases: TGCAGTGCTAGAGGAGTGGTTGGAGAGACCCAGTACTTC.

CDR3 protein: CASSLDRVLTGELFF. The CDR3 region has the DNA TGTGCCAGCAGTTTGGACAGAGTACTCACCGGGGAGCTGTTTTTT. The chain is built from TRBV6-2 or TRBV6-3 and TRBJ2-2; D possibly corresponds to TRBD1 (6 bases). Trimming stripped 4 bases from V and 4 bases from J, with 13 bases between. This CDR3 contains 15 residues. The germline CDR1 and CDR2 sequences are MNHEY and SVGEGT.

The V call is TRBV7-2, the J call TRBJ2-1, with 12 bases identical to TRBD2. Germline CDR1 reads SGHTA; CDR2 reads FQGNSA. The CDR3 covers 17 residues. Trimming at V came to 5 bases and at J to 8 bases, leaving 13 bases not matched to a gene. The DNA of the CDR3 is TGTGCCAGCAGCCGCGCCACTAGCGGGGGGACACGGGATGAGCAGTTCTTC. It is translated as CASSRATSGGTRDEQFF.

The rearrangement links TRBV4-1 to TRBJ1-5, with 7 bases fitting TRBD1. The length of the CDR3 is 16 residues. V was pared by 4 bases and J by 5 bases, with 11 bases of the junction left unmatched. The germline CDR1 and CDR2 sequences are MGHRA and YSYEKL. This CDR3 is CASSRRLGQGDQPQHF. Written as DNA, the CDR3 is TGCGCCAGCAGCCGGCGGTTGGGGCAGGGGGATCAGCCCCAGCATTTT.

This clonotype came up a few times. The J gene is TRBJ1-1, the V gene TRBV7-3, with unresolved D. V lost 5 bases and J 3 bases, leaving 13 bases between the germline ends. The CDR3 totals 14 residues. Germline lookup yields CDR1 SGHTA and CDR2 FQGTGA. The CDR3 nucleotides read TGTGCCAGCAGCCCCGGCACCCCGGACACTGAAGCTTTCTTT. Residues: CASSPGTPDTEAFF.

This chain joins TRBV12-5 and TRBJ2-4, with 7 bases lining up with TRBD2. Looked up from germline, CDR1 is LGHNT and CDR2 is FRNRAP. This CDR3 has 15 amino acids. With 0 bases clipped from V and 9 bases from J, the junction kept 8 bases outside the gene matches. The CDR3: CASGLVLGGGGIQYF. In DNA form, the CDR3 reads TGTGCTAGTGGTTTGGTACTTGGGGGGGGAGGCATTCAGTACTTC.

This clonotype was recorded once. The rearrangement joins TRBV4-1 to TRBJ1-5; 8 bases align to TRBD1. The V segment lost 0 bases and the J segment 6 bases; nucleotides outside the gene matches: 7. Germline-derived CDR1 and CDR2 are MGHRA and YSYEKL. The CDR3 has 16 residues. CDR3 DNA: TGCGCCAGCAGCCAAGAAGGGCAGGGGGCTGCTCAGCCCCAGCATTTT. It translates to CASSQEGQGAAQPQHF.

In this sample, this clonotype is medium-sized. V usage is TRBV2 and J usage is TRBJ2-1, with D maybe TRBD1 (6 bases). The germline V and J ends were trimmed by 0 bases and 3 bases, with 21 bases remaining between them. Per germline, CDR1 SNHLY and CDR2 FYNNEI. The CDR3 has 19 amino acids. CDR3 DNA: TGTGCCAGCAGTGAAGCGCCGCTCGATACAGGGAGCTTCTACAATGAGCAGTTCTTC. It codes for CASSEAPLDTGSFYNEQFF.

The J gene is TRBJ1-6, the V gene TRBV6-6, with TRBD1 as a possible D gene (5 bases). From germline, CDR1 is MNHNY and CDR2 SVGAGI (reference sequence). Trimming stripped 7 bases from V and 2 bases from J, with 15 bases between. The CDR3 contains 16 residues. Here the CDR3 reads CASTAWLGAYNSPLHF. The CDR3 DNA follows: TGTGCCAGCACCGCCTGGCTAGGGGCCTATAATTCACCCCTCCACTTT.

The chain uses TRBV15 and TRBJ1-2; 9 bases map to TRBD1. J gave up 8 bases and V 3 bases, and 7 bases lay outside the gene matches. The CDR3 has 14 amino acids. Looked up from germline, CDR1 is LNHNV and CDR2 is YYDKDF (reference sequence). The CDR3 DNA reads TGTGCCACCAGCAGTAAACAGGGGGCAATCGGCTACACCTTC. It yields the protein CATSSKQGAIGYTF.

The gene calls are TRBV4-3 and TRBJ1-2; D possibly corresponds to TRBD1 (5 bases). This CDR3 is 16 amino acids long. The V end lost 3 bases, the J end lost 4 bases, and 18 bases lay between the germline ends. Germline CDR1 reads LGHNA; CDR2 reads YSLEER. The CDR3 is CASSQGRPGGTYGYTF. The CDR3 DNA is TGCGCCAGCAGCCAGGGTAGACCAGGAGGGACCTATGGCTACACCTTC.

V gene TRBV25-1 combines with J gene TRBJ1-2; 10 bases align to TRBD1. The germline CDR1 and CDR2 sequences are MGHDK and SYGVNS. CDR3 length equals 15 residues. The trim removed 0 bases at V and 4 bases at J, leaving 2 bases unmatched. CDR3 in amino acids: CASSEYGTGAYGYTF. CDR3 bases: TGTGCCAGCAGTGAATATGGGACAGGGGCCTATGGCTACACCTTC.

The chain recombines TRBV2 with TRBJ1-5, with D perhaps matching TRBD1 (5 bases). The CDR3 sequence is 15 residues long. V was trimmed by 3 bases and J by 0 bases, leaving 9 bases between them. The germline V gene encodes CDR1 SNHLY and CDR2 FYNNEI. CDR3 amino acids: CASSDLDSSNQPQHF. The CDR3 nucleotides read TGTGCCAGCAGTGACCTCGACAGTAGCAATCAGCCCCAGCATTTT. The full variable domain, rest sourced from reference TRBV2 and TRBJ1-5, is EPEVTQTPSHQVTQMGQEVILRCVPISNHLYFYWYRQILGQKVEFLVSFYNNEISEKSEIFDDQFSVERPDGSNFTLKIRSTKLEDSAMYFCASSDLDSSNQPQHFGDGTRLSIL.

J is TRBJ2-5 and V is TRBV6-1; TRBD1 agrees at 10 bases. CDR3 length equals 17 residues. Trimming cost V 5 bases and J 5 bases; bases outside gene matches: 14. Germline loops: CDR1 MNHNS, CDR2 SASEGT. For the CDR3, the DNA is TGTGCCAGCAGTCCCGGGTCCCCGGGACAGGGGAGGGAGACCCAGTACTTC. It translates to CASSPGSPGQGRETQYF.

This sequence joins TRBV15 and TRBJ1-2, with 8 bases fitting TRBD1. This CDR3 comprises 15 residues. The trim removed 3 bases at V and 8 bases at J, leaving 11 bases unmatched. CDR1 is LNHNV, CDR2 YYDKDF, per germline (reference sequence). The CDR3: CATSSAGQARGGYTF. The CDR3 region has the DNA TGTGCCACCAGCAGCGCGGGACAGGCCCGGGGCGGCTACACCTTC.

This clonotype occurred once. This chain connects TRBV14 to TRBJ1-4, with D maybe TRBD1 (5 bases). CDR3 length: 13 amino acids. Germline loops: CDR1 SGHDN, CDR2 FVKESK. The germline V and J ends were trimmed by 0 bases and 12 bases, with 11 bases remaining between them. As DNA, the CDR3 is TGTGCCAGCAGCCAAGAGGGGATCAGGGAACTGTTTTTT. It codes for CASSQEGIRELFF.

The rearrangement joins TRBV6-5 to TRBJ1-1; D perhaps matches TRBD1 (5 bases). Germline V CDR1 and CDR2: MNHEY, SVGAGI. CDR3 size: 14 residues. V was clipped by 5 bases and J by 1 base, with 11 bases between them. CDR3 nucleotide sequence: TGTGCCAGCAGTCCCGAAGACAGGAACACTGAAGCTTTCTTT. Amino acid sequence: CASSPEDRNTEAFF.

The chain uses TRBV30 and TRBJ1-2; TRBD1 agrees at 7 bases. The germline V gene has CDR1 GTSNPN and CDR2 SVGIG (reference sequence). After removal of 4 bases from V and 4 bases from J, the junction contained 12 bases not matched to a gene. CDR3 length: 15 amino acids. DNA of the CDR3: TGTGCCTGGACCTCACCAGGGGGTTTGGGCTATGGCTACACCTTC. It translates to CAWTSPGGLGYGYTF.

This rearrangement joins TRBV6-5 to TRBJ2-5; 11 bases match TRBD1. Germline values: CDR1 MNHEY, CDR2 SVGAGI. The ends lost 8 bases at V and 4 bases at J; junction bases unmatched: 6. The CDR3 spans 14 residues. In DNA form, the CDR3 reads TGTGCCAGCCTCCCGGGACAGGGGGGAGAGACCCAGTACTTC. Amino acid sequence: CASLPGQGGETQYF.

The V gene is TRBV29-1, the J gene TRBJ1-3; no clear D. This CDR3 comprises 12 residues. Germline V gene sequence: CDR1 SQVTM, CDR2 ANQGSEA. The V end lost 6 bases, the J end lost 2 bases, and 8 bases lay between the germline ends. This CDR3 is CSVPGPGNTIYF. CDR3 nucleotides: TGCAGCGTCCCCGGGCCTGGAAACACCATATATTTT.

A word on this clonotype: One end of the junction fails to match germline, which may point to a read error. This chain uses TRBV27 with TRBJ2-1; the D gene is possibly TRBD2 (6 bases). The CDR3 totals 9 residues. Germline-derived CDR1 and CDR2 are MNHEY and SMNVEV (reference sequence). The CDR3, as DNA: TGTGCCAGCGGGACTCCCGGCATCTTC. Protein product: CASGTPGIF.

This chain joins TRBV2 and TRBJ2-7, with TRBD1 as a possible D gene (6 bases). V was shortened by 9 bases and J by 7 bases, with 13 bases between the two germline ends. The CDR3 runs to 11 residues. The germline CDR1 and CDR2 sequences are SNHLY and FYNNEI. CDR3 loop: CASMTGQEQYF. The CDR3 nucleotides read TGTGCCAGTATGACAGGCCAAGAGCAGTACTTC.

This clonotype appeared a single time. The gene calls are TRBV18 and TRBJ2-2; D remains unclear. Deletions cut 4 bases from V and 0 bases from J, with 12 bases between. The length of the CDR3 is 16 residues. From germline, CDR1 is KGHSH and CDR2 LQKENI. CDR3 sequence: CASSHAWQTNTGELFF. CDR3 DNA: TGTGCCAGCTCACATGCCTGGCAGACGAACACCGGGGAGCTGTTTTTT.

The J gene is TRBJ2-3, the V gene TRBV9, with TRBD1 identical over 8 bases. Germline values: CDR1 SGDLS, CDR2 YYNGEE. This CDR3 spans 16 amino acids. Trimming removed 1 base from V and 7 bases from J; junction bases left unmatched: 11. Here the CDR3 DNA reads TGTGCCAGCAGCGTACCCCAGGGGGCAAGTTTTAATACGCAGTATTTT. Translating gives CASSVPQGASFNTQYF.

The rearrangement links TRBV5-1 to TRBJ1-5; D is possibly TRBD1 (6 bases). The germline V gene has CDR1 SGHRS and CDR2 YFSETQ. The CDR3 length is 15 residues. V was shortened by 2 bases and J by 0 bases, with 9 bases between the two germline ends. The CDR3 nucleotides read TGCGCCAGCAGCTTAACAGGGAATAGCAATCAGCCCCAGCATTTT. Translating gives CASSLTGNSNQPQHF.

The chain carries TRBV27 and TRBJ2-5; D could derive from TRBD1 or TRBD2 (5 bases each). Germline V gene lookup returns CDR1 MNHEY and CDR2 SMNVEV (reference sequence). Trimming pared 5 bases from V and 1 base from J, leaving 14 bases between. CDR3 length: 15 residues. The CDR3, as DNA: TGTGCCAGCAGTCCCTTTACCGGGACCCAAGAGACCCAGTACTTC. Residues: CASSPFTGTQETQYF.

This sequence joins TRBV9 and TRBJ2-1; the match to TRBD2 covers 7 bases. The CDR3 runs to 15 residues. In germline, CDR1 is SGDLS, CDR2 YYNGEE. V was clipped by 0 bases and J by 5 bases; unmatched bases: 5. Here the CDR3 reads CASSVEGTTDNEQFF. The CDR3 DNA is TGTGCCAGCAGCGTAGAGGGGACTACGGACAATGAGCAGTTCTTC.

The chain links TRBV19 to TRBJ2-7; 7 nucleotides align to TRBD1. Germline V gene data show CDR1 as LNHDA and CDR2 as SQIVND (reference sequence). The CDR3 runs to 14 residues. The trim removed 4 bases at V and 2 bases at J, leaving 5 bases unmatched. The CDR3: CASSKRDSTYEQYF. The DNA for the CDR3 is TGTGCCAGTAGTAAAAGGGACAGCACCTACGAGCAGTACTTC. The variable domain in full, with the rest retrieved from reference TRBV19 and TRBJ2-7, is DGGITQSPKYLFRKEGQNVTLSCEQNLNHDAMYWYRQDPGQGLRLIYYSQIVNDFQKGDIAEGYSVSREKKESFPLTVTSAQKNPTAFYLCASSKRDSTYEQYFGPGTRLTVT.